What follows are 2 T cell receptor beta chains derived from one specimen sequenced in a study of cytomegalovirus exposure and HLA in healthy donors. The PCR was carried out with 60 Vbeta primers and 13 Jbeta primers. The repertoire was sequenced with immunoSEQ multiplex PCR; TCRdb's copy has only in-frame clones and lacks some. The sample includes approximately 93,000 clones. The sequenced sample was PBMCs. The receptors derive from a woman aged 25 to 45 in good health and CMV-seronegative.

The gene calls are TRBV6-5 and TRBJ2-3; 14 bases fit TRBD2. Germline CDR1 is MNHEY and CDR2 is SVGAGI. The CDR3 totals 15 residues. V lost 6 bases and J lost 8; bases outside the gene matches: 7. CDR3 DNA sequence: TGTGCCAGCAGCAGGGGACTAGCGGGAGCTCTTACGCAGTATTTT. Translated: CASSRGLAGALTQYF.

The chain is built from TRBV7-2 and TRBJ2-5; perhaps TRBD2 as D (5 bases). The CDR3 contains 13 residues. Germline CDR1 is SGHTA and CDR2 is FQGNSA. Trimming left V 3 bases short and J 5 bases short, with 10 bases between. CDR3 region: CASSFEGRETQYF. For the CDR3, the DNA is TGTGCCAGCAGCTTTGAGGGTAGGGAGACCCAGTACTTC.